These T cell receptor beta chains were read from a single sample in a study of blood T cell repertoires in COVID-19. The table came from immunoSEQ multiplex PCR; TCRdb's copy has only in-frame clones and leaves some out. The sample holds more than 110,000 clones, 85% seen once. Sequenced sample: peripheral blood. These receptors were collected from a man in his fifties or sixties with acute or convalescent COVID-19. Both conserved end residues are part of each CDR3. A D gene is named only where the DNA matches it firmly. Some rows mark clone size as missing; the rest say once, few, many or name a class of expanded clone.

. 14 TRBJ1-4 TRBV25-1 . CASSGPGFNEKLFF TGTGCCAGCAGTGGACCGGGTTTTAATGAAAAACTGTTTTTT
. 14 TRBJ2-2 TRBV6-4 . CASRTETFTGELFF TGTGCCAGCAGAACAGAGACCTTTACCGGGGAGCTGTTTTTT
. 15 TRBJ2-2 TRBV27 . CASRAGAKNTGELFF TGTGCCAGCAGGGCGGGGGCTAAGAACACCGGGGAGCTGTTTTTT
. 14 TRBJ2-1 TRBV5-4 . CASSLGASLNEQFF TGTGCCAGCAGCTTGGGGGCGTCGTTGAATGAGCAGTTCTTC
. 14 TRBJ2-7 TRBV19 . CASSEAALSNEQYF TGTGCCAGTAGTGAGGCAGCCCTAAGTAACGAGCAGTACTTC
. 11 TRBJ1-1 TRBV7-9 . CASSLYGLAFF TGTGCCAGCAGCTTATACGGGTTGGCTTTCTTT
. 15 TRBJ1-2 TRBV19 . CASSIIGREAYGYTF TGTGCCAGTAGTATAATCGGCAGGGAGGCCTATGGCTACACCTTC
once 15 TRBJ2-3 TRBV14 . CASSQESRESDTQYF TGTGCCAGCAGCCAAGAAAGCAGGGAATCAGATACGCAGTATTTT
. 16 TRBJ2-1 TRBV5-1 TRBD2 CASYEPGLAGLNEQFF TGCGCCAGCTACGAACCGGGACTAGCGGGTCTCAATGAGCAGTTCTTC
. 14 TRBJ1-5 TRBV6-5 TRBD1 CASRRQGRNQPQHF TGTGCCAGCAGAAGACAGGGCCGCAATCAGCCCCAGCATTTT
. 14 TRBJ1-2 TRBV5-1 TRBD1 CASSWGTGSYGYTF TGCGCCAGCAGCTGGGGGACAGGGTCCTATGGCTACACCTTC
. 13 TRBJ1-6 TRBV30 TRBD1 CAWRGQGNSPLHF TGTGCCTGGAGGGGACAGGGAAATTCACCCCTCCACTTT
. 15 TRBJ1-6 TRBV10-3 TRBD1 CAISQPGQANSPLHF TGTGCCATCAGCCAGCCCGGACAGGCTAATTCACCCCTCCACTTT
. 17 TRBJ2-1 TRBV7-9 TRBD2 CASSSPAGSGPYNEQFF TGTGCCAGCAGCTCGCCAGCGGGGTCAGGCCCCTACAATGAGCAGTTCTTC
. 15 TRBJ2-1 TRBV4-2 TRBD2 CASSQIAGSNNEQFF TGTGCCAGCAGCCAAATAGCGGGATCAAACAATGAGCAGTTCTTC
few 14 TRBJ1-1 TRBV6-5 TRBD1 CASSIGQGNTEAFF TGTGCCAGCAGTATCGGACAGGGGAACACTGAAGCTTTCTTT
. 15 TRBJ2-7 TRBV4-1 TRBD1 CASSQLTGETYEQYF TGCGCCAGCAGCCAACTGACAGGGGAAACCTACGAGCAGTACTTC
. 13 TRBJ2-7 TRBV11-2 . CASSLDGEHEQYF TGTGCCAGCAGCTTAGATGGGGAGCACGAGCAGTACTTC
. 14 TRBJ1-6 TRBV2 . CASSGQTYNSPLHF TGTGCCAGCAGTGGACAGACTTATAATTCACCCCTCCACTTT
. 11 TRBJ2-7 TRBV5-8 . CASTRVYEQYF TGTGCCAGCACGCGGGTTTACGAGCAGTACTTC
. 12 TRBJ2-7 TRBV7-9 . CASSQTDTEQYF TGTGCCAGCAGCCAAACCGACACAGAGCAGTACTTC
. 16 TRBJ2-7 TRBV19 TRBD1 CASSPGRDRGVYEQYF TGTGCCAGTAGTCCCGGGCGGGACAGGGGTGTCTACGAGCAGTACTTC
. 13 TRBJ1-2 TRBV6-5 . CASSPRRGRGYTF TGTGCCAGCAGTCCGCGGAGAGGGAGGGGCTACACCTTC
. 13 TRBJ2-7 TRBV9 . CASSVQEGPEQYF TGTGCCAGCAGCGTACAGGAGGGGCCCGAGCAGTACTTC
. 14 TRBJ1-4 TRBV11-3 . CASSQQGPREKLFF TGTGCCAGCAGCCAACAGGGACCTAGGGAAAAACTGTTTTTT
. 17 TRBJ1-3 TRBV11-2 . CASSRRSASGSGNTIYF TGTGCCAGCAGCCGACGTTCGGCTTCGGGCTCTGGAAACACCATATATTTT
. 15 TRBJ2-1 TRBV7-8 TRBD2 CASSRGLDGYNEQFF TGTGCCAGCAGCCGGGGACTAGATGGATACAATGAGCAGTTCTTC
few 15 TRBJ2-7 TRBV5-1 TRBD1 CASSLSTGPSYEQYF TGCGCCAGCAGCTTATCGACAGGGCCATCGTACGAGCAGTACTTC
. 16 TRBJ1-1 TRBV11-2 . CASSLDNQGWGTEAFF TGTGCCAGCAGCTTAGATAACCAGGGCTGGGGCACTGAAGCTTTCTTT
. 14 TRBJ1-2 TRBV27 TRBD1 CASSLSTGHYGYTF TGTGCCAGCAGTTTATCGACAGGGCACTATGGCTACACCTTC
. 16 TRBJ2-1 TRBV9 TRBD2 CASSVAFGTSNNEQFF TGTGCCAGCAGCGTAGCTTTTGGGACTAGCAACAATGAGCAGTTCTTC
. 14 TRBJ2-7 TRBV27 TRBD2 CASSLSGLHYEQYF TGTGCCAGCAGTTTATCGGGACTACACTACGAGCAGTACTTC
. 13 TRBJ2-5 TRBV9 . CASSVATEETQYF TGTGCCAGCAGCGTAGCGACTGAAGAGACCCAGTACTTC
. 12 TRBJ2-1 TRBV12-3/TRBV12-4 . CASSWGGDEQFF TGTGCCAGCAGTTGGGGCGGGGATGAGCAGTTCTTC
. 15 TRBJ2-1 TRBV7-9 . CASSLGSGSYNEQFF TGTGCCAGCAGCCTTGGGTCGGGGTCCTACAATGAGCAGTTCTTC
. 16 TRBJ1-2 TRBV9 TRBD1 CASSVGGTGDNYGYTF TGTGCCAGCAGCGTAGGTGGGACAGGGGATAACTATGGCTACACCTTC
. 15 TRBJ1-2 TRBV5-5 . CASSPGGGAGYGYTF TGTGCCAGCAGCCCCGGTGGGGGCGCAGGCTATGGCTACACCTTC
. 14 TRBJ2-5 TRBV7-6 TRBD2 CAINSGRAPETQYF TGTGCCATCAATAGCGGGAGGGCCCCCGAGACCCAGTACTTC
. 13 TRBJ1-1 TRBV6-5 TRBD1 CASGRQGDTEAFF TGTGCCAGCGGTAGACAGGGAGACACTGAAGCTTTCTTT
. 14 TRBJ1-4 TRBV20-1 . CSASSGRGNEKLFF TGCAGTGCTAGTTCAGGGCGGGGTAATGAAAAACTGTTTTTT
. 15 TRBJ2-1 TRBV11-2 . CASSTGLSSYNEQFF TGTGCCAGCAGTACGGGACTTAGCTCCTACAATGAGCAGTTCTTC
. 14 TRBJ1-1 TRBV19 . CASTIGGQNTEAFF TGTGCCAGTACTATAGGTGGCCAGAACACTGAAGCTTTCTTT
. 15 TRBJ2-7 TRBV9 . CASSGTGASSSEQYF TGTGCCAGCAGCGGAACAGGAGCCTCTTCCTCCGAGCAGTACTTC
. 16 TRBJ2-1 TRBV28 TRBD2 CASSFGSGRGFNEQFF TGTGCCAGCAGTTTTGGGAGCGGGAGAGGTTTCAATGAGCAGTTCTTC
. 16 TRBJ2-7 TRBV5-4 TRBD2 CASSLFVLAGVYEQYF TGTGCCAGCAGCCTGTTCGTCCTAGCGGGAGTCTACGAGCAGTACTTC
. 15 TRBJ1-3 TRBV18 TRBD1 CASTETGTSGNTIYF TGTGCCAGCACCGAGACAGGGACCTCTGGAAACACCATATATTTT
. 16 TRBJ2-1 TRBV7-8 TRBD2 CASSLGAGTWGDEQFF TGTGCCAGCAGCTTAGGAGCGGGAACCTGGGGGGATGAGCAGTTCTTC
few 11 TRBJ1-2 TRBV6-5 TRBD1 CASRQGQGYTF TGTGCCAGCAGACAGGGACAGGGCTACACCTTC
. 14 TRBJ1-1 TRBV11-3 . CASSSGQTNTEAFF TGTGCCAGCAGCTCCGGACAAACCAACACTGAAGCTTTCTTT
. 13 TRBJ2-1 TRBV6-6 TRBD2 CASSFSGRYEQFF TGTGCCAGCAGTTTCAGCGGGAGGTATGAGCAGTTCTTC
. 15 TRBJ2-2 TRBV28 . CASSLVVRGTGELFF TGTGCCAGCAGTTTAGTCGTACGAGGCACCGGGGAGCTGTTTTTT
. 16 TRBJ1-5 TRBV19 TRBD1 CASSGTGGLWNQPQHF TGTGCCAGTAGTGGGACAGGGGGACTCTGGAATCAGCCCCAGCATTTT
. 13 TRBJ1-2 TRBV11-3 . CASSFQAGQGYTF TGTGCCAGCAGCTTTCAGGCAGGGCAAGGCTACACCTTC